This TCR beta chain was sequenced during a study of T cell responses to AZD1222 COVID-19 vaccine. Sequenced by immunoSEQ multiplex PCR; TCRdb stores in-frame clones only, minus some. Seen here are 90,000 to 120,000 clones, approximately 86% observed once, and the top ten hold 2.5% to 4%. V gave up 1 base and J gave up 8 bases, with 11 bases separating them. Germline-derived CDR1 and CDR2 are LGHDT and YNNKEL (reference sequence). The CDR3 length is 13 residues. The TCR originated in an adult in good health. Material: peripheral blood, obtained on day 0 of AZD1222 vaccination. V is TRBV3-1 (or the pseudogene TRBV3-2) and J is TRBJ1-2; D ambiguous. The CDR3 loop is CASSQGPSRGYTF. For the CDR3, the DNA is TGTGCCAGCAGCCAAGGTCCCAGCAGGGGCTACACCTTC.